These 5 T cell receptor beta chains were sequenced from one sample in a study of cytomegalovirus exposure and HLA in healthy donors. The PCR had 60 Vbeta and 13 Jbeta primers. The data were produced by immunoSEQ multiplex PCR, yet TCRdb's version contains in-frame clones alone and is incomplete. The sample lists about 120,000 clones, roughly 80% occurring once. Sequences were obtained from PBMCs. All receptors come from a female donor in good health and CMV-seropositive.

The chain carries TRBV5-1 and TRBJ1-5, with a weak D call TRBD1 (6 bases). Trimming removed 0 bases at V and 7 bases at J, with 8 bases between. The CDR3 is 13 residues long. The germline V gene has CDR1 SGHRS and CDR2 YFSETQ. The CDR3, as DNA: TGCGCCAGCAGCTTGGACCAGGGGCAGCCCCAGCATTTT. Its translation: CASSLDQGQPQHF.

This clone is a singleton in its sample. The J gene is TRBJ2-5, the V gene TRBV4-2, with 9 bases matching TRBD1. Germline-derived CDR1 and CDR2 are LGHNA and YNFKEQ. V dropped 4 bases and J dropped 3; count of bases not matched to a gene: 3. CDR3 length: 14 residues. The CDR3 region is CASSPGQGEETQYF. Written as DNA, the CDR3 is TGTGCCAGCAGCCCGGGACAGGGCGAAGAGACCCAGTACTTC.

V and J are TRBV4-1 and TRBJ1-2; TRBD1 matches at 11 bases. The CDR3 contains 16 residues. V lost 4 bases to trimming and J lost 8 bases; unmatched junction nucleotides: 12. Germline-derived CDR1 and CDR2 are MGHRA and YSYEKL. This CDR3 is CASSRHRWDRGEGYTF. CDR3 bases: TGCGCCAGCAGCCGCCATAGATGGGACAGGGGGGAAGGCTACACCTTC.

The V gene is TRBV30, the J gene TRBJ2-3, with D maybe TRBD1 (6 bases). This CDR3 region has 13 residues. Germline-derived CDR1 and CDR2 are GTSNPN and SVGIG (reference sequence). Trimming pared 4 bases from V and 10 bases from J, leaving 18 bases between. The CDR3 sequence: CAWTRTGIGAQYF. In DNA, the CDR3 is TGTGCCTGGACCCGAACAGGGATCGGGGCGCAGTATTTT.

The gene calls are TRBV6-1 and TRBJ1-2; D gene unclear. The CDR3 is 16 residues long. The germline CDR1 and CDR2 sequences are MNHNS and SASEGT. V lost 4 bases to trimming and J lost 5 bases, with 20 bases between them. The CDR3 DNA is TGTGCCAGCAGTGTGAGGGAGGCAAATCCCCTTTATGGCTACACCTTC. Protein sequence: CASSVREANPLYGYTF.